A single sample gave rise to the 14 T cell receptor beta chains below, sequenced in a study of cytomegalovirus exposure and HLA in healthy donors. This PCR relied on a set of 60 Vbeta primers and 13 Jbeta primers. Profiled with immunoSEQ multiplex PCR; TCRdb holds only in-frame clones, not every one. The sample lists over 150,000 clones; 82% were seen once. The sequencing input was PBMCs. These receptors were collected from a man aged 50 to 59 in good health and CMV-seropositive.

The CDR3 is CASSRDREGSSPLHF. The DNA for the CDR3 is TGTGCCAGTAGTAGGGACAGGGAAGGAAGTTCACCCCTCCACTTT. The chain combines TRBV19 with TRBJ1-6; 9 bases are a match to TRBD1. V lost 4 bases to trimming and J lost 9 bases; unmatched junction nucleotides: 7. The CDR3 is 15 amino acids. The germline V gene encodes CDR1 LNHDA and CDR2 SQIVND (reference sequence). Full variable domain (outside the CDR3, taken from reference TRBV19 and TRBJ1-6): DGGITQSPKYLFRKEGQNVTLSCEQNLNHDAMYWYRQDPGQGLRLIYYSQIVNDFQKGDIAEGYSVSREKKESFPLTVTSAQKNPTAFYLCASSRDREGSSPLHFGNGTRLTVT.

The V call is TRBV9, the J call TRBJ2-3; D is possibly TRBD2 (6 bases). This CDR3 is built from 16 residues. Trimming pared 0 bases from V and 6 bases from J, leaving 17 bases between. Per the germline V gene, CDR1 is SGDLS and CDR2 is YYNGEE. The CDR3 sequence is CASSVGLAGLRDTQYF. CDR3 bases: TGTGCCAGCAGCGTAGGGCTTGCGGGACTCAGGGATACGCAGTATTTT.

The V gene is TRBV18, the J gene TRBJ1-2; a possible D gene is TRBD1 (5 bases). CDR1 and CDR2 from the germline V gene are KGHSH and LQKENI. V lost 1 base to trimming and J lost 9 bases, with 12 bases between them. This CDR3 is 13 amino acids long. The CDR3 DNA sequence: TGTGCCAGCTCACCACAAGACAGCCGCCGCTACACCTTC. Residues: CASSPQDSRRYTF.

The chain is built from TRBV29-1 and TRBJ2-2, with D unclear. CDR3 size: 13 residues. Germline CDR1 and CDR2: SQVTM and ANQGSEA. V lost 4 bases to trimming and J lost 4 bases, with 10 bases between them. CDR3 nucleotide sequence: TGCAGCGTTGGCGGAGTGGCCACCGGGGAGCTGTTTTTT. This gives the protein CSVGGVATGELFF.

J is TRBJ2-2 and V is TRBV2, with D possibly TRBD1 on 5 matching bases. Trimming took off 5 bases at V and 0 bases at J, with 16 bases between the two ends. The CDR3 sequence is 17 residues long. From germline, CDR1 is SNHLY and CDR2 FYNNEI. CDR3 sequence (DNA): TGTGCCAGCAGTACCCAAACGGACAACCCGAACACCGGGGAGCTGTTTTTT. Translating it yields CASSTQTDNPNTGELFF.

This chain connects TRBV14 to TRBJ2-7; 7 positions agree with TRBD1. Unmatched junction bases numbered 18, after V lost 6 bases and J lost 4 bases. Germline loops: CDR1 SGHDN, CDR2 FVKESK. The CDR3 extends over 17 amino acids. CDR3 nucleotides: TGTGCCAGCAGTCTAACACGACAAGAGGGGGCGGCATACGAGCAGTACTTC. It encodes CASSLTRQEGAAYEQYF.

J is TRBJ2-7 and V is TRBV5-5; no definite D call. The V end lost 0 bases, the J end lost 6 bases, and 7 bases lay between the germline ends. The CDR3 has 12 amino acids. Germline CDR1 and CDR2: SGHKS and YYEKEE (reference sequence). CDR3 residues: CASSLGDFEQYF. The CDR3 DNA reads as TGTGCCAGCAGCTTGGGCGACTTCGAGCAGTACTTC.

The chain couples TRBV7-2 to TRBJ2-7; D ambiguous. Trimming shortened V by 8 bases and J by 3 bases, and 8 bases separated the two germline ends. The V gene's germline CDR1 is SGHTA and CDR2 FQGNSA. CDR3 length: 11 residues. Written as DNA, the CDR3 is TGTGCCAGCGGCAGGCTCTACGAGCAGTACTTC. Its translation: CASGRLYEQYF.

The rearrangement uses TRBV5-6 and TRBJ1-1; tentative D call: TRBD1 (5 bases). Germline V gives CDR1 SGHDT, CDR2 YYEEEE. CDR3 length: 14 amino acids. V was pared by 1 base and J by 1 base, with 8 bases between. CDR3 coding DNA: TGTGCCAGCAGCTTGACAGGACAGAACACTGAAGCTTTCTTT. Amino acid sequence: CASSLTGQNTEAFF.

The chain employs TRBV27 and TRBJ2-2, with 10 bases lining up with TRBD2. Trimming took 4 bases from V and 2 from J; bases not matched to a gene: 10. Germline V gene data show CDR1 as MNHEY and CDR2 as SMNVEV (reference sequence). This CDR3 is 18 amino acids long. CDR3: CASSYDPWTSGNTGELFF. DNA for the CDR3: TGTGCCAGCAGTTACGACCCTTGGACTAGCGGAAACACCGGGGAGCTGTTTTTT.

The chain employs TRBV6-1 and TRBJ1-1; D is perhaps TRBD1 (6 bases). The CDR3 is 16 amino acids. CDR1 is MNHNS and CDR2 is SASEGT in the germline V gene. Deletions cut 0 bases from V and 0 bases from J, with 11 bases between. This CDR3 is CASSEASGQLNTEAFF. CDR3 nucleotides: TGTGCCAGCAGTGAAGCCTCCGGACAGTTGAACACTGAAGCTTTCTTT.

The chain has TRBV28 and TRBJ1-1; TRBD1 aligns across 7 bases. This CDR3 comprises 13 residues. Germline CDR1 and CDR2: MDHEN and SYDVKM. The CDR3 nucleotides read TGTGGTACAGGGGAAACTTCGAACACTGAAGCTTTCTTT. Its protein is CGTGETSNTEAFF. The whole variable domain, remainder taken from reference TRBV28 and TRBJ1-1, is DVKVTQSSRYLVKRTGEKVFLECVQDMDHENMFWYRQDPGLGLRLIYFSYDVKMKEKGDIPEGYSVSREKKERFSLILESASTNQTSMYLCGTGETSNTEAFFGQGTRLTVV.

The chain joins TRBV28 to TRBJ2-7; the match to TRBD1 covers 9 bases. CDR1 MDHEN and CDR2 SYDVKM come from the germline V gene. The CDR3 is 13 amino acids. V trimming: 8 bases; J trimming: 6 bases; junction bases outside the gene matches: 8. CDR3 coding DNA: TGTGCCAGCGCAGGGACAGGGTTAACCGAGCAGTACTTC. It codes for CASAGTGLTEQYF.

V and J are TRBV19 and TRBJ1-2, with 10 bases fitting TRBD1. CDR1 and CDR2 (germline): LNHDA, SQIVND (reference sequence). Trimming took 4 bases from V and 4 from J; bases not matched to a gene: 6. This CDR3 is built from 15 residues. In nucleotides, the CDR3 is TGTGCCAGTAGTACCGGACAGGGGGTTCTCTATGGCTACACCTTC. Protein sequence: CASSTGQGVLYGYTF.